The clone carrying this TCR beta chain was observed a few times. Its antigen is undetermined. The PCR ran on 60 Vbeta and 13 Jbeta primers. Assay: immunoSEQ multiplex PCR; the TCRdb copy retains only in-frame clones and omits some. Here the sample spans 190,000 or so clones, around 79% being singletons. Each donor was healthy, and each was a bone marrow donor. Trimming stripped 3 bases from V and 6 bases from J, with 6 bases between. Germline CDR1 reads SEHNR; CDR2 reads FQNEAQ (reference sequence). The CDR3 sequence is 12 residues long. These data are taken from a study of cytomegalovirus exposure and HLA in healthy donors. Overall study: Within an early data release were tens of millions of unique TCRs drawn from HLA-typed donors.

Study-wide findings and caveats: Earlier analysis yielded a pattern in which most TCR beta V segments were productive about 90% or about 30% of the time. Presence/absence results assume similar sequencing depth per donor, which may not hold.

Material: PBMCs. This sequence was found in a male donor in good health and CMV-seropositive. V usage is TRBV7-9 and J usage is TRBJ1-5; D not certain. CDR3 in DNA: TGTGCCAGCAGCTTGACACCTCAGCCCCAGCATTTT. Protein sequence: CASSLTPQPQHF.